The rows below give T cell receptor beta chains drawn from one sample of a study of CD8 T cells in ankylosing spondylitis. TCRdb re-called the 5' RACE reads through MiXCR, storing one row per CDR3 protein. This sample carries around 25,000 distinct CDR3 sequences, approximately 13% of them seen once, and the ten largest clones take about 35%. Sequencing was performed on blood. The receptors stem from a male donor with ankylosing spondylitis or in good health (not recorded which). The CDR3 runs from the conserved cysteine through the conserved F or W. D genes are given only for firm matches. Some rows mark clone size as missing; the rest say once, few, many or name a class of expanded clone.

v_gene: TRBV28
abundance: few
d_gene: -
j_gene: TRBJ2-1
CDR3nt: TGTGCCAGCAGTTTTGGGGCGGGGCTAGGCTTCAATGAGCAGTTCTTC
CDR3aa: CASSFGAGLGFNEQFF

v_gene: TRBV7-6
abundance: -
d_gene: -
j_gene: TRBJ1-4
CDR3nt: TGTGCCAGCAGCTCCGTTCGTAGGGGAATGTACAACGAAAAACTGTTTTTT
CDR3aa: CASSSVRRGMYNEKLFF

v_gene: TRBV12-3/TRBV12-4
abundance: few
d_gene: TRBD1
j_gene: TRBJ2-4
CDR3nt: TGTGCCAGCAGTTTACAGGGGGAAAACATTCAGTACTTC
CDR3aa: CASSLQGENIQYF

v_gene: TRBV10-3
abundance: once
d_gene: -
j_gene: TRBJ2-3
CDR3nt: TGTGCCATCAGTTTCAGCAAGTCAGATACGCAGTATTTT
CDR3aa: CAISFSKSDTQYF

v_gene: TRBV5-1
abundance: few
d_gene: TRBD1
j_gene: TRBJ2-7
CDR3nt: TGCGCCAGCAGCTTAAGTGGGACAGCCTACGAGCAGTACTTC
CDR3aa: CASSLSGTAYEQYF

v_gene: TRBV2
abundance: -
d_gene: -
j_gene: TRBJ2-2
CDR3nt: TGTGCCAGCAGTGAAGGCGGGGAGCTGTTTTTT
CDR3aa: CASSEGGELFF

v_gene: TRBV20-1
abundance: -
d_gene: -
j_gene: TRBJ1-1
CDR3nt: TGCAGTGCTAGAGATTTGGCCCTCGGGGGCACTGAAGCTTTCTTT
CDR3aa: CSARDLALGGTEAFF

v_gene: TRBV4-1
abundance: few
d_gene: TRBD1
j_gene: TRBJ2-5
CDR3nt: TGCGCCAGCAGCCAAGCGGGACAGAAAGAGACCCAGTACTTC
CDR3aa: CASSQAGQKETQYF

v_gene: TRBV20-1
abundance: many
d_gene: -
j_gene: TRBJ1-1
CDR3nt: TGCAGTGCTAGTTTGAGTGTGGTGAACACTGAAGCTTTCTTT
CDR3aa: CSASLSVVNTEAFF

v_gene: TRBV28
abundance: few
d_gene: TRBD2
j_gene: TRBJ2-4
CDR3nt: TGTGCCAGCAGTTTTCCGGGACTAGCGGGAGTTAAAAACATTCAGTACTTC
CDR3aa: CASSFPGLAGVKNIQYF

v_gene: TRBV15
abundance: few
d_gene: -
j_gene: TRBJ1-1
CDR3nt: TGTGCCACCAGCGGGACCTCGAACACTGAAGCTTTCTTT
CDR3aa: CATSGTSNTEAFF

v_gene: TRBV20-1
abundance: many
d_gene: -
j_gene: TRBJ2-7
CDR3nt: TGCAGTGCTAGGGACCTCTACGAGCAGTACTTC
CDR3aa: CSARDLYEQYF